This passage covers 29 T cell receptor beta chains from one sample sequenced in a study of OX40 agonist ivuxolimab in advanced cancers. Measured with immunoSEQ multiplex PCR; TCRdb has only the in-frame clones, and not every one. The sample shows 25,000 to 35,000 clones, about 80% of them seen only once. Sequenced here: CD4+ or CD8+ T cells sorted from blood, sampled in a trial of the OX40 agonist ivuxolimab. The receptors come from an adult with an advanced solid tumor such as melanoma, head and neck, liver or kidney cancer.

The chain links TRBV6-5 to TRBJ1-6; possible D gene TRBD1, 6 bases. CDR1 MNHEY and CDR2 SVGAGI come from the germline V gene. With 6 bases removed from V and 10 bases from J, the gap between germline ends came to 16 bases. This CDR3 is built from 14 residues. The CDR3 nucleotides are TGTGCCAGCAGGCGGACAGAAAAGCCCTCACCCCTCCACTTT. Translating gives CASRRTEKPSPLHF.

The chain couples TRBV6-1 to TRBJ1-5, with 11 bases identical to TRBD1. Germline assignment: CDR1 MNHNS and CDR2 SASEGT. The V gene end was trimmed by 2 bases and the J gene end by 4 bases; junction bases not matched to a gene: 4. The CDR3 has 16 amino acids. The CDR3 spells CASSEMGQGGNQPQHF. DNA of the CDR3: TGTGCCAGCAGTGAAATGGGACAGGGGGGGAATCAGCCCCAGCATTTT.

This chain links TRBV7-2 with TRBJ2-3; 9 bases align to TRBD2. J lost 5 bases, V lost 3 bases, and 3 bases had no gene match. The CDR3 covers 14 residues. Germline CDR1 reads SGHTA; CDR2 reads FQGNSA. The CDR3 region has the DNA TGTGCCAGCAGCTTCGGACTAGCGATAGATACGCAGTATTTT. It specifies CASSFGLAIDTQYF.

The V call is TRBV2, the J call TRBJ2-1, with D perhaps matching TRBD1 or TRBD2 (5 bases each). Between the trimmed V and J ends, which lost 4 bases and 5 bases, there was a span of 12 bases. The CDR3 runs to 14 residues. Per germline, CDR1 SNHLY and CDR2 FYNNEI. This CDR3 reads CASSVRGFDNEQFF. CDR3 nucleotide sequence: TGTGCCAGCAGTGTGAGGGGATTTGACAATGAGCAGTTCTTC.

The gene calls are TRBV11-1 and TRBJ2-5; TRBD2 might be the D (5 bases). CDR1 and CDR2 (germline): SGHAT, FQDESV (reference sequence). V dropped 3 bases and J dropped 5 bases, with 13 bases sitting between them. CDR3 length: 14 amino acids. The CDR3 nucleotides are TGTGCCAGCAGCTTTTTTGTGGGGAGTGAGACCCAGTACTTC. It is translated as CASSFFVGSETQYF.

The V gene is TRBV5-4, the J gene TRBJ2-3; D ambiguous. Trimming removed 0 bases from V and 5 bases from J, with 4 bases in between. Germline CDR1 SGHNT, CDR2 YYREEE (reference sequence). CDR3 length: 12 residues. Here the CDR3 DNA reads TGTGCCAGCAGCTTGGCCGGAGATACGCAGTATTTT. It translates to CASSLAGDTQYF.

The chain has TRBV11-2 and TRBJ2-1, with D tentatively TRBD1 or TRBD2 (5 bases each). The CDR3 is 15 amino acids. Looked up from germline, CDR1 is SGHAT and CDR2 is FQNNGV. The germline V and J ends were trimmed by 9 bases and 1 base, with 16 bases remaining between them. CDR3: CASSRGLYSYNEQFF. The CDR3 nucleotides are TGTGCCAGTTCGAGGGGCCTTTATTCCTACAATGAGCAGTTCTTC.

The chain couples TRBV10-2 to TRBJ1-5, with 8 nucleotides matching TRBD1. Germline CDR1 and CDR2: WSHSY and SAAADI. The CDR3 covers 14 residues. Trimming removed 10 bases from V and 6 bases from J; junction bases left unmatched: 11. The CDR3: CATDRQGAAQPQHF. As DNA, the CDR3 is TGCGCCACCGATAGGCAGGGGGCCGCTCAGCCCCAGCATTTT.

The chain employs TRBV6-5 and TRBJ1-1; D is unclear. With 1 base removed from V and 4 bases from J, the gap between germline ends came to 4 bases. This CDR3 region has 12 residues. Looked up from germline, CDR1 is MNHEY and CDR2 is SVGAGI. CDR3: CASSYLGTEAFF. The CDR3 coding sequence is TGTGCCAGCAGTTACTTGGGCACTGAAGCTTTCTTT.

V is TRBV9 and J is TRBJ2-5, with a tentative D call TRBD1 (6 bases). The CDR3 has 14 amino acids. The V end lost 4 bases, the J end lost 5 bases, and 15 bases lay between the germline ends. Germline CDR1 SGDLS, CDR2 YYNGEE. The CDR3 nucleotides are TGTGCCAGCAGCTCCATGGGGGCGGTGGAGACCCAGTACTTC. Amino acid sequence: CASSSMGAVETQYF.

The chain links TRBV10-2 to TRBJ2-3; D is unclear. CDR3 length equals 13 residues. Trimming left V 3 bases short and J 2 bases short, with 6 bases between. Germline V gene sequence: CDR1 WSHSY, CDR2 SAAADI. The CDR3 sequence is CASSDSFTDTQYF. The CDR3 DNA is TGCGCCAGCAGTGACAGCTTCACAGATACGCAGTATTTT.

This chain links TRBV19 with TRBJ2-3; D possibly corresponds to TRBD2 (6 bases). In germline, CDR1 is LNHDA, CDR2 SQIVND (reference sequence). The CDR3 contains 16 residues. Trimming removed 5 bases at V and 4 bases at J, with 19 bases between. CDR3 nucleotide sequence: TGTGCCAGTAGTCCATACCGCGGGGTGGTTGCAGATACGCAGTATTTT. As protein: CASSPYRGVVADTQYF.

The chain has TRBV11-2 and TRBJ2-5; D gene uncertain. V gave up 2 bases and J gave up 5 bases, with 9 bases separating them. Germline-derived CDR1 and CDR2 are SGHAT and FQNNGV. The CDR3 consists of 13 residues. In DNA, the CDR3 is TGTGCCAGCAGCTTATGGGAAAAGGAGACCCAGTACTTC. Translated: CASSLWEKETQYF. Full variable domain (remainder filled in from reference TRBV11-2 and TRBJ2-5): EAGVAQSPRYKIIEKRQSVAFWCNPISGHATLYWYQQILGQGPKLLIQFQNNGVVDDSQLPKDRFSAERLKGVDSTLKIQPAKLEDSAVYLCASSLWEKETQYFGPGTRLLVL.

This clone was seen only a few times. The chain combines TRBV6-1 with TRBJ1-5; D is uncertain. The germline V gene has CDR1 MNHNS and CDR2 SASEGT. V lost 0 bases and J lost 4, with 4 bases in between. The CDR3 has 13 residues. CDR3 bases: TGTGCCAGCAGTGAAGCACGGAATCAGCCCCAGCATTTT. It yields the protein CASSEARNQPQHF.

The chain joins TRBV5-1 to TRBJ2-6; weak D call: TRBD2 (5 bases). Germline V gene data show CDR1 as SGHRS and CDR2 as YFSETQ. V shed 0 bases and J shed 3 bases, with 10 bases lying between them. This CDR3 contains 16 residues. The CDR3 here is CASSLAGAGGANVLTF. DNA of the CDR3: TGCGCCAGCAGCTTGGCAGGCGCGGGTGGGGCCAACGTCCTGACTTTC.

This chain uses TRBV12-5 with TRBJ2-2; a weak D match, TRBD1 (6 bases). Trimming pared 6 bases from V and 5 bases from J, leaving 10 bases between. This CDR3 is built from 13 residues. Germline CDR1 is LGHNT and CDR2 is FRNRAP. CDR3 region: CASGLTGTGELFF. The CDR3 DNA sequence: TGTGCTAGTGGACTTACAGGGACCGGGGAGCTGTTTTTT.

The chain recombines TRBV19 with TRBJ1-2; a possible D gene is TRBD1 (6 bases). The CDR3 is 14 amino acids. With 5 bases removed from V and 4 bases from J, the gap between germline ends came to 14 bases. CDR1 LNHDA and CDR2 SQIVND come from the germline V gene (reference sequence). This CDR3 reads CASSLGAIVYGYTF. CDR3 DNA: TGTGCCAGTAGTCTGGGGGCCATAGTCTATGGCTACACCTTC.

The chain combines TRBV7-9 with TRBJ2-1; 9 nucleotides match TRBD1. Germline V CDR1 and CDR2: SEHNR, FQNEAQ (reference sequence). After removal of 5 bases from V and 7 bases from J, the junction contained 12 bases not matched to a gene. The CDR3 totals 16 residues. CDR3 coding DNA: TGTGCCAGCAGCCCCTCCCGGGACAGGGTGTCGAATGAGCAGTTCTTC. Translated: CASSPSRDRVSNEQFF.

The CDR3 DNA reads as TGCGCCAGCAGCCGTGGACTAGCGGGGGGACAAGAGACCCAGTACTTC. Its protein is CASSRGLAGGQETQYF. The chain uses TRBV5-1 and TRBJ2-5; TRBD2 agrees at 14 bases. Germline CDR1 and CDR2: SGHRS and YFSETQ. V dropped 4 bases and J dropped 2; count of bases not matched to a gene: 4. This CDR3 is built from 16 residues.

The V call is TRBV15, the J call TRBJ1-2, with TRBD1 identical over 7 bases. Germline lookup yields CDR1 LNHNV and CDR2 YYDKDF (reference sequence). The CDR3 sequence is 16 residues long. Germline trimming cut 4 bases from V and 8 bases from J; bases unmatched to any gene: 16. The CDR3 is CATSKGGSEGANGYTF. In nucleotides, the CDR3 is TGTGCCACCAGCAAGGGTGGGTCGGAGGGGGCGAACGGCTACACCTTC.

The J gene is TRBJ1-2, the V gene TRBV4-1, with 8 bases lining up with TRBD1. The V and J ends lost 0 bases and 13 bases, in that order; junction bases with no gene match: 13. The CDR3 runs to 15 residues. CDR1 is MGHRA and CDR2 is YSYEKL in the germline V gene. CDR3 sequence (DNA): TGCGCCAGCAGCCAAGATCTTAAAGGGGCAGGGGGCCTCACCTTC. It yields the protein CASSQDLKGAGGLTF.

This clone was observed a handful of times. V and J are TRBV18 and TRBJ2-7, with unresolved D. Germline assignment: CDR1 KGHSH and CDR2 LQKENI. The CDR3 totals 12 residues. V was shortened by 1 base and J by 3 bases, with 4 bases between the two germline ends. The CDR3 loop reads CASSPRDYEQYF. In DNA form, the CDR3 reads TGTGCCAGCTCACCACGGGACTACGAGCAGTACTTC.

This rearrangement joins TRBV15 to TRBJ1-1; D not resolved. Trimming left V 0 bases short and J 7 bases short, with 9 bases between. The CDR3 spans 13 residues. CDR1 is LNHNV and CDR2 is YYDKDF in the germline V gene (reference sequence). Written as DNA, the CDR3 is TGTGCCACCAGCAGAGAGGCCACCAATGAAGCTTTCTTT. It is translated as CATSREATNEAFF.

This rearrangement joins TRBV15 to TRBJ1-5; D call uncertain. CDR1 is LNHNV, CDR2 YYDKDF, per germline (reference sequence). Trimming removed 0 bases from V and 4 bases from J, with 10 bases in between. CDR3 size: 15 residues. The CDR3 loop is CATSRDFGINQPQHF. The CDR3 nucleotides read TGTGCCACCAGCAGAGATTTTGGCATTAATCAGCCCCAGCATTTT.

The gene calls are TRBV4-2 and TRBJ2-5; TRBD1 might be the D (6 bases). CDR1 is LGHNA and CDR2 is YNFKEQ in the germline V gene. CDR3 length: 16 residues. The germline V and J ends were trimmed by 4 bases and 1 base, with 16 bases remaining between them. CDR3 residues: CASSPQAGQLQETQYF. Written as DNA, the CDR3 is TGTGCCAGCAGCCCTCAAGCCGGACAGCTCCAAGAGACCCAGTACTTC.

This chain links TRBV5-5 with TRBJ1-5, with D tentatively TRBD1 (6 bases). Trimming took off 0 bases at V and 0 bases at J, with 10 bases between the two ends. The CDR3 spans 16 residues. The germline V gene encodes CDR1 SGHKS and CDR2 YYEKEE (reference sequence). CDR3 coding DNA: TGTGCCAGCAGCTTGGCTACAGGGACTAGCAATCAGCCCCAGCATTTT. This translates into CASSLATGTSNQPQHF. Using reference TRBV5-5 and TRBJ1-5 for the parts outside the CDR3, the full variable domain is DAGVTQSPTHLIKTRGQQVTLRCSPISGHKSVSWYQQVLGQGPQFIFQYYEKEERGRGNFPDRFSARQFPNYSSELNVNALLLGDSALYLCASSLATGTSNQPQHFGDGTRLSIL.

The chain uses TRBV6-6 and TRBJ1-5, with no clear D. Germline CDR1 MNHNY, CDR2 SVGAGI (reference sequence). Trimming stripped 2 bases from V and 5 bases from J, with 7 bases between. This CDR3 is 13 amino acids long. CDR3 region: CASSYPTDQPQHF. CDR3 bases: TGTGCCAGCAGTTACCCTACCGATCAGCCCCAGCATTTT.

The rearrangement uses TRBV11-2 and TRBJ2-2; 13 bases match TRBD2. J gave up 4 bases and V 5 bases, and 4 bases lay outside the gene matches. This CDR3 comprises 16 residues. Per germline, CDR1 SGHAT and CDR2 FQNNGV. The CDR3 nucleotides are TGTGCCAGCAGCCGCGGGACTAGCGGGGTCACCGGGGAGCTGTTTTTT. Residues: CASSRGTSGVTGELFF.

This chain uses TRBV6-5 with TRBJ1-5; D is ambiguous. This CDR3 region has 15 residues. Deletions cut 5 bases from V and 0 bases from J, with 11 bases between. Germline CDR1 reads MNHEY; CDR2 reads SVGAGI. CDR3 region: CASSPGLISNQPQHF. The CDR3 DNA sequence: TGTGCCAGCAGTCCCGGATTAATTAGCAATCAGCCCCAGCATTTT.